This T cell receptor (beta chain) comes out of a study of cytomegalovirus exposure and HLA in healthy donors. J was trimmed by 3 bases and V by 7 bases; bases with no gene match: 6. Germline CDR1 and CDR2: SGHTA and FQGNSA. The CDR3 covers 14 residues. A multiplex PCR was run with 60 Vbeta primers and 13 Jbeta primers. Methods used by the authors: Some 10 million of tens of millions of unique TCR beta chains were shared, per a later count. Measured with immunoSEQ multiplex PCR; TCRdb has only the in-frame clones, and not every one. That table is the source of V, J and clone size, and D and trimming were worked out from the DNA. The sample yields about 38,000 clones, about nine tenths seen once.

The chain carries TRBV7-2 and TRBJ1-2, with 9 nucleotides matching TRBD1. The TCR sequence derives from a woman aged 40 to 50 in good health and CMV-seropositive. The specimen sequenced was PBMCs. In nucleotides, the CDR3 is TGTGCCAGCAACCCGACAGGGGGTTACTATGGCTACACCTTC. It yields the protein CASNPTGGYYGYTF.